This T cell receptor beta chain was sequenced during a study of human T cells and chemical hapten exposure. Study-wide background: Chiefly women, the patients showed alopecia areata, totalis or universalis. Small differences in pooled library volume mainly drove the variation in TCR yields per sample.

The CDR3 is 16 residues long. Trimming left V 0 bases short and J 2 bases short, with 12 bases between. The germline CDR1 and CDR2 sequences are SGDLS and YYNGEE. TCRdb analysed the RACE reads with MiXCR anew, one entry per CDR3 protein. The sample includes some 170,000 distinct CDR3 sequences, 20% to 25% of them seen just once. Time point: patch test 1, 2 weeks after DPC sensitization. Treatment indicated: therapeutic diphenylcyclopropenone sensitization with weekly scalp DPC. The specimen was whole blood, collected in connection with sensitization to the hapten diphenylcyclopropenone (DPC). The rearrangement links TRBV9 to TRBJ1-3, with D uncertain. The source of this sequence is a woman between 50 and 59 years old with alopecia areata. Some clones in this sample may be carry-over from other donors' samples. The CDR3 here is CASSVALGLAGNTIYF. CDR3 sequence (DNA): TGTGCCAGCAGCGTAGCTCTAGGGCTGGCTGGAAACACCATATATTTT.